The 20 T cell receptor beta chains given below trace back to one sample, sequenced in a study of blood T cell repertoires in COVID-19. Profiling relied on immunoSEQ multiplex PCR, and the TCRdb table lists in-frame clones only, not all of them. This table has about 73,000 clones, 89% appearing once. Sequencing was carried out using peripheral blood. These receptors all stem from an elderly man with acute or convalescent COVID-19.

The rearrangement links TRBV19 to TRBJ2-5, with 10 bases lining up with TRBD2. Germline CDR1 LNHDA, CDR2 SQIVND (reference sequence). This CDR3 is 16 amino acids long. The junction had 3 bases not matched to a gene; V was cut back by 1 base and J by 1 base. CDR3 sequence reads: CASSIGPSGGQETQYF. The CDR3 region has the DNA TGTGCCAGTAGTATAGGTCCTAGCGGGGGCCAAGAGACCCAGTACTTC.

The chain is built from TRBV6-5 and TRBJ1-1; 7 bases match TRBD1. Germline V gene lookup returns CDR1 MNHEY and CDR2 SVGAGI. CDR3 length equals 13 residues. V gave up 8 bases and J gave up 10 bases; unmatched junction bases: 13. CDR3 in amino acids: CASLNLGGAVAFF. DNA of the CDR3: TGTGCCAGCTTGAACTTAGGGGGCGCGGTAGCTTTCTTT.

This clone is a singleton in its sample. The CDR3 here is CASSQSPGTSGRETQYF. In nucleotides, the CDR3 is TGTGCCAGTAGTCAATCGCCCGGGACTAGCGGGAGGGAGACCCAGTACTTC. The V and J genes are TRBV19 and TRBJ2-5; the match to TRBD2 covers 15 bases. Germline CDR1 reads LNHDA; CDR2 reads SQIVND (reference sequence). The CDR3 runs to 17 residues. V was clipped by 5 bases and J by 5 bases; unmatched bases: 9.

This chain connects TRBV5-1 to TRBJ2-7, with 11 bases that match TRBD2. V was clipped by 4 bases and J by 1 base; unmatched bases: 4. Per germline, CDR1 SGHRS and CDR2 YFSETQ. The CDR3 is made up of 15 amino acids. The CDR3 spells CASSEGTSGSYEQYF. The CDR3 nucleotides read TGCGCCAGCAGCGAAGGGACTAGCGGATCCTACGAGCAGTACTTC.

This clone was counted only a few times. The rearrangement uses TRBV5-1 and TRBJ1-1, with D tentatively TRBD1 (5 bases). Germline assignment: CDR1 SGHRS and CDR2 YFSETQ. Between the trimmed V and J ends, which lost 0 bases and 2 bases, there was a span of 14 bases. The CDR3 length is 16 residues. The CDR3 nucleotides are TGCGCCAGCAGCTTGGGAGGAGGCGGGGGTAACACTGAAGCTTTCTTT. Its protein is CASSLGGGGGNTEAFF.

V gene TRBV5-4 combines with J gene TRBJ2-3; 8 nucleotides align to TRBD2. The CDR3 totals 16 residues. The trim removed 0 bases at V and 0 bases at J, leaving 3 bases unmatched. Germline values: CDR1 SGHNT, CDR2 YYREEE (reference sequence). In DNA form, the CDR3 reads TGTGCCAGCAGCTTGGCGGGGGGGCCAAGCACAGATACGCAGTATTTT. Translation gives CASSLAGGPSTDTQYF.

The chain recombines TRBV7-7 with TRBJ2-1, with a possible D match to TRBD2 (7 bases). V was trimmed by 1 base and J by 8 bases, leaving 12 bases between them. The CDR3 has 14 residues. Germline V gene lookup returns CDR1 SSHAT and CDR2 FNYEAQ (reference sequence). CDR3 DNA sequence: TGTGCCAGCAGCTTAGGGGGGGGCCAGGATGAGCAGTTCTTC. Amino acid sequence: CASSLGGGQDEQFF.

This chain joins TRBV3-1 (or the pseudogene TRBV3-2) and TRBJ1-4, with D perhaps matching TRBD1 (5 bases). CDR3 length equals 15 residues. Trimming took off 0 bases at V and 10 bases at J, with 15 bases between the two ends. CDR1 and CDR2 from the germline V gene are LGHDT and YNNKEL (reference sequence). The CDR3 loop is CASSQDYGDFGKLFF. CDR3 DNA: TGTGCCAGCAGCCAAGATTACGGGGACTTCGGAAAACTGTTTTTT.

The chain recombines TRBV6-5 with TRBJ2-7; D not certain. V lost 6 bases and J 0 bases, leaving 15 bases between the germline ends. CDR1 MNHEY and CDR2 SVGAGI come from the germline V gene. The CDR3 sequence is 15 residues long. The CDR3 spells CASSPMTRNSYEQYF. The DNA of the CDR3 is TGTGCCAGCAGCCCAATGACTCGAAACTCCTACGAGCAGTACTTC.

The rearrangement links TRBV7-2 to TRBJ2-3, with 7 positions matching TRBD2. J gave up 2 bases and V 6 bases, and 8 bases lay outside the gene matches. CDR1 SGHTA and CDR2 FQGNSA come from the germline V gene. This CDR3 comprises 15 residues. In DNA, the CDR3 is TGTGCCAGCAGTTCTGGAGCGGGACTCACAGATACGCAGTATTTT. It yields the protein CASSSGAGLTDTQYF.

The rearrangement links TRBV7-9 to TRBJ2-1, with a tentative D call TRBD2 (6 bases). This CDR3 is 13 amino acids long. Per the germline V gene, CDR1 is SEHNR and CDR2 is FQNEAQ (reference sequence). Trimming took 0 bases from V and 6 from J, leaving 6 bases between them. This CDR3 reads CASSLAEGNEQFF. In nucleotides, the CDR3 is TGTGCCAGCAGCTTAGCGGAGGGCAATGAGCAGTTCTTC.

This chain uses TRBV7-2 with TRBJ1-1; D is uncertain. The CDR3 totals 14 residues. V dropped 10 bases and J dropped 0 bases, with 15 bases sitting between them. Germline CDR1 reads SGHTA; CDR2 reads FQGNSA. The CDR3 sequence: CATQLAGLNTEAFF. In nucleotides, the CDR3 is TGTGCCACCCAGCTTGCAGGCCTGAACACTGAAGCTTTCTTT. Full variable domain (missing parts from reference TRBV7-2 and TRBJ1-1): GAGVSQSPSNKVTEKGKDVELRCDPISGHTALYWYRQSLGQGLEFLIYFQGNSAPDKSGLPSDRFSAERTGGSVSTLTIQRTQQEDSAVYLCATQLAGLNTEAFFGQGTRLTVV.

The chain uses TRBV29-1 and TRBJ2-5; D is possibly TRBD2 (6 bases). Trimming took 6 bases from V and 4 from J, leaving 15 bases between them. The CDR3 is 13 residues long. CDR1 and CDR2 from the germline V gene are SQVTM and ANQGSEA. The CDR3 sequence is CSVFHGGSETQYF. The DNA of the CDR3 is TGCAGCGTGTTCCACGGGGGTTCAGAGACCCAGTACTTC.

The chain combines TRBV2 with TRBJ1-1; 8 bases line up with TRBD1. After removal of 1 base from V and 2 bases from J, the junction contained 6 bases not matched to a gene. CDR1 SNHLY and CDR2 FYNNEI come from the germline V gene. There are 16 residues in the CDR3. The CDR3, as DNA: TGTGCCAGCAGTGAAGGGGCAGGGGGCGGCAACACTGAAGCTTTCTTT. Its translation: CASSEGAGGGNTEAFF.

V usage is TRBV19 and J usage is TRBJ1-6, with D perhaps matching TRBD1 (6 bases). CDR1 and CDR2 from the germline V gene are LNHDA and SQIVND (reference sequence). The CDR3 spans 14 residues. Trimming stripped 5 bases from V and 3 bases from J, with 8 bases between. CDR3 coding DNA: TGTGCCAGTAGTCCACAGGGCTATAATTCACCCCTCCACTTT. Translating it yields CASSPQGYNSPLHF.

The rearrangement joins TRBV20-1 to TRBJ2-4, with D possibly being TRBD1 (6 bases). Per the germline V gene, CDR1 is DFQATT and CDR2 is SNEGSKA (reference sequence). Trimming pared 3 bases from V and 5 bases from J, leaving 11 bases between. The CDR3 loop spans 13 amino acids. The CDR3 DNA reads TGCAGTGCTAGTTCAGGGGCGGAAAACATTCAGTACTTC. Its protein is CSASSGAENIQYF.

Remarks on this clone: The identical CDR3 is also encoded by other nucleotide sequences in the sample. This rearrangement joins TRBV5-1 to TRBJ2-7, with TRBD1 matching over 7 bases. The germline V gene encodes CDR1 SGHRS and CDR2 YFSETQ. After removal of 0 bases from V and 4 bases from J, the junction contained 4 bases not matched to a gene. This CDR3 has 14 residues. CDR3 sequence (DNA): TGCGCCAGCAGCTTGGAGACAGGGATTTACGAGCAGTACTTC. Translation gives CASSLETGIYEQYF.

The chain recombines TRBV19 with TRBJ1-5; D is unclear. The V and J ends lost 1 base and 6 bases respectively, with 7 bases between them. CDR3 length: 13 amino acids. Germline loops: CDR1 LNHDA, CDR2 SQIVND (reference sequence). For the CDR3, the DNA is TGTGCCAGTAGTATAGCCGTCAGTCAGCCCCAGCATTTT. Protein sequence: CASSIAVSQPQHF.

This clone turned up a few times. The chain couples TRBV14 to TRBJ2-2; the D gene is possibly TRBD2 (6 bases). The V end lost 4 bases, the J end lost 7 bases, and 22 bases lay between the germline ends. The CDR3 has 17 amino acids. Per the germline V gene, CDR1 is SGHDN and CDR2 is FVKESK. The CDR3 loop is CASSPGRTSLSGGELFF. For the CDR3, the DNA is TGTGCCAGCAGCCCTGGTAGAACTAGCCTCTCAGGCGGGGAGCTGTTTTTT.

This chain's CDR3 is CASNLEAMNTEAFF. The CDR3 DNA reads TGTGCCAGCAACTTGGAGGCCATGAACACTGAAGCTTTCTTT. The chain couples TRBV7-3 to TRBJ1-1; no clear D gene. The CDR3 totals 14 residues. From germline, CDR1 is SGHTA and CDR2 FQGTGA. V lost 7 bases and J lost 0, with 12 bases in between.